This TCR beta chain was found in a study of T cells after yellow fever vaccination. Making TCR cDNA involved 5'RACE template switching, which added UMIs and a universal primer site. TCRdb re-called the 5' RACE reads with MiXCR, one entry per CDR3 protein. The data hold just under 600,000 distinct CDR3 sequences, with about 13% observed a single time. Study results and limitations: The secondary response peaked faster, at day 5 versus 15, but was weaker. The appearance of a small share of clonotypes in both CD4 and CD8 compartments was observed. Clones from primary vaccination mostly reappeared after the booster (roughly 95% CD4, under 90% CD8).

The germline CDR1 and CDR2 sequences are LGHDT and YNNKEL (reference sequence). J lost 4 bases, V lost 11 bases, and 22 bases had no gene match. This CDR3 is built from 18 residues. This clonotype has more than one count but fewer than ten. Antigen: not known. The specimen comprised PBMCs, sampled on the day of the yellow fever booster vaccination. The chain is built from TRBV3-1 and TRBJ2-5, with 10 bases aligning to TRBD2. This sequence was found in a man under 40 who received the YFV17D yellow fever vaccine. Written as DNA, the CDR3 is TGTGCCTCCAGCCAAGATAGGGCTAGCGGGGGAGAAATAGAGACCCAGTACTTC. This codes for CASSQDRASGGEIETQYF.